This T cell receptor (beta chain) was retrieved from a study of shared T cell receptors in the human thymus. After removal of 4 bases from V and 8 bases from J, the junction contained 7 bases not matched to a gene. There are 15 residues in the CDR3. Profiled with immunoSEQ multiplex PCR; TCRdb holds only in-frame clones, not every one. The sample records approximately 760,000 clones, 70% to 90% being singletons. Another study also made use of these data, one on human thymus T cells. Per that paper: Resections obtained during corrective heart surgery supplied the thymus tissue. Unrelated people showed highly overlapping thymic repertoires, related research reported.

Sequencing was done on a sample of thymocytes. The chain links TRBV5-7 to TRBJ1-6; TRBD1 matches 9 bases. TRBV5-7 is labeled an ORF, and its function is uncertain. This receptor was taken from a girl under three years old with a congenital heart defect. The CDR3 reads CASSEGQGSDSPLHF. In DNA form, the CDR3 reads TGTGCCAGCAGCGAGGGACAGGGTTCGGATTCACCCCTCCACTTT.